The rows below give T cell receptor beta chains drawn from one sample of a study of blood T cell repertoires in COVID-19. TCRdb's copy holds only in-frame clones and misses some; the assay was immunoSEQ multiplex PCR. The sample lists about 240,000 clones, roughly 77% occurring once. The sample taken for sequencing was peripheral blood. These receptors were taken from an elderly woman with acute or convalescent COVID-19. CDR3s include the opening cysteine and the closing phenylalanine or tryptophan.

j_call | cdr3_length | v_call | cdr3_aa
TRBJ2-3 | 15 | TRBV6-5 | CASASGGQGPDTQYF
TRBJ2-3 | 15 | TRBV11-2 | CASIRAGARTDTQYF
TRBJ2-1 | 17 | TRBV11-3 | CASSLRSWGGSYHEQFF
TRBJ2-1 | 14 | TRBV6-5 | CASTPGHNYNEQFF
TRBJ1-5 | 16 | TRBV19 | CASSLAGRVGNQPQHF
TRBJ1-5 | 16 | TRBV19 | CASSTPNRGRNQPQHF
TRBJ1-4 | 15 | TRBV3-1/TRBV3-2 | CASSEGDSRGEKLFF
TRBJ2-2 | 16 | TRBV7-2 | CASSSGQGANTGELFF
TRBJ2-1 | 15 | TRBV2 | CASNGQGLYRGEQFF
TRBJ2-1 | 14 | TRBV9 | CASSVAGGPGEQFF
TRBJ1-2 | 14 | TRBV29-1 | CSVEAAGERYGYTF
TRBJ1-3 | 15 | TRBV7-9 | CASSLVMGPGNTIYF
TRBJ1-2 | 16 | TRBV4-2 | CASSQDKGYRGLGYTF
TRBJ1-1 | 14 | TRBV3-1/TRBV3-2 | CASSRLSGNTEAFF
TRBJ1-1 | 13 | TRBV14 | CASSRDRNTEAFF
TRBJ2-7 | 17 | TRBV21-1 | CASSKRRTELYSYEQYF
TRBJ2-1 | 14 | TRBV3-1/TRBV3-2 | CASSRRGGNNEQFF
TRBJ2-1 | 11 | TRBV24-1 | CATSDLAGWFF
TRBJ1-6 | 15 | TRBV5-6 | CASRPLTPYNSPLHF
TRBJ1-3 | 17 | TRBV7-9 | CASSFLVGAPSGNTIYF
TRBJ1-1 | 14 | TRBV6-5 | CASSPPQGSTEAFF
TRBJ2-7 | 15 | TRBV18 | CASSPKLAGAYEQYF
TRBJ1-3 | 16 | TRBV5-4 | CASSQGQVSSGNTIYF
TRBJ2-5 | 16 | TRBV6-2/TRBV6-3 | CASSDPRVAGGETQYF
TRBJ2-3 | 16 | TRBV7-9 | CASSRASGGGTDTQYF
TRBJ2-6 | 16 | TRBV5-6 | CASSLGLDSGANVLTF
TRBJ2-2 | 15 | TRBV5-6 | CASSAGQGAPGELFF
TRBJ2-1 | 15 | TRBV5-1 | CASSSVAGGYNEQFF
TRBJ2-5 | 15 | TRBV4-3 | CASSLGDRQEETQYF
TRBJ2-3 | 15 | TRBV5-1 | CASSLGGSSTDTQYF
TRBJ1-1 | 11 | TRBV3-1/TRBV3-2 | CASSQGQDSIF
TRBJ2-2 | 16 | TRBV2 | CASRTLGTTLTGELFF
TRBJ1-4 | 15 | TRBV6-5 | CASSPVGTVDEKLFF
TRBJ1-2 | 11 | TRBV7-2 | CASSLVAGALF
TRBJ2-1 | 15 | TRBV2 | CASSDAGTTYNEQFF
TRBJ2-7 | 15 | TRBV5-4 | CASSPGLADFYEQYF
TRBJ2-3 | 17 | TRBV14 | CASSYFSVAGSTDTQYF
TRBJ2-7 | 17 | TRBV6-2/TRBV6-3 | CASSYSIQGTYSYEQYF
TRBJ1-4 | 20 | TRBV19 | CASKRYGGQSPKATNEKLFF
TRBJ2-6 | 12 | TRBV6-5 | CATTRQGPVLTF
TRBJ2-1 | 15 | TRBV11-2 | CASRVAGGLGNEQFF
TRBJ1-4 | 16 | TRBV20-1 | CSASMGAMGTNEKLFF
TRBJ1-5 | 13 | TRBV12-5 | CASGLEGLGPQHF
TRBJ2-3 | 14 | TRBV5-1 | CASSAGSVADTQYF
TRBJ1-3 | 17 | TRBV10-3 | CAISESGGTPSGNTIYF
TRBJ1-3 | 17 | TRBV7-9 | CASSLVSGGNSGNTIYF
TRBJ2-7 | 17 | TRBV13 | CASSLGGQGVGSYEQYF
TRBJ2-2 | 20 | TRBV19 | CATRSGTSGTEYLNTGELFF
TRBJ2-7 | 15 | TRBV2 | CASKERGTGGTEQYF
TRBJ1-3 | 16 | TRBV3-1/TRBV3-2 | CASSQDSRGPGNTIYF
TRBJ2-2 | 15 | TRBV6-6 | CASSYSRGNTGELFF
TRBJ1-2 | 15 | TRBV7-6 | CASSLRETGGYGYTF
TRBJ2-6 | 14 | TRBV18 | CASSKDRGANVLTF
TRBJ2-3 | 15 | TRBV5-1 | CASSLSGASTDTQYF
TRBJ1-2 | 14 | TRBV19 | CASRRAGTGYGYTF
TRBJ1-2 | 14 | TRBV19 | CASTRTGENYGYTF
TRBJ2-1 | 15 | TRBV7-2 | CASSLFQGNHVEQFF
TRBJ1-1 | 15 | TRBV7-2 | CASSRSGTVNTEAFF